The present T cell receptor (beta chain) was sequenced within a study of T cells in localized non-small cell lung cancer. Study conclusions and caveats: Because researchers sequenced only one region of the tumor, heterogeneity is still possible. Of the top 100 tumor clones, median approximately 50 were in adjacent lung, approximately 30 among its top 100. Clonality peaked in uninvolved adjacent lung rather than tumor.

On this clone itself: Its antigen is not known.

This table comes from immunoSEQ multiplex PCR, and its TCRdb copy is limited to in-frame clones, with some not included. Here the sample spans roughly 34,000 clones, 70% to 90% being singletons. V lost 0 bases, J lost 5 bases, and 17 bases lay in between. This CDR3 comprises 16 residues. Germline-derived CDR1 and CDR2 are SGDLS and YYNGEE. The rearrangement uses TRBV9 and TRBJ1-1; D might be TRBD1 (6 bases). The source was peripheral blood, collected before any cancer treatment. This receptor was taken from a male donor aged 60 or over with stage III lung adenocarcinoma. The CDR3 here is CASSVGFGGAVTEAFF. As DNA, the CDR3 is TGTGCCAGCAGCGTAGGGTTCGGGGGGGCCGTTACTGAAGCTTTCTTT.